Listed below are T cell receptor beta chains from one sample, sequenced in a study of shared clonotypes between healthy human individuals. Repertoires were generated with immunoSEQ multiplex PCR, while TCRdb's copy carries only in-frame clones and drops some. This sample has 800,000 to 1,200,000 clones; more than 75% occur once, and the top ten carry roughly 0.56%. The specimen was memory CD4+ T cells from PBMCs. The receptors here all came from a man aged 18 to 29 in good health. Some clones in this sample may be carry-over from other donors' samples. The CDR3 runs from the conserved cysteine through the conserved F or W. Each record gives: D gene, J gene, V gene, clone size, CDR3 protein, CDR3 DNA. A D gene is named only where the DNA matches it firmly. Only some rows state a clone size, as once, few, many or a class for expanded clones.

.,TRBJ2-7,TRBV4-2,.,CASSRVGEIYEQYF,TGTGCCAGCAGCCGTGTTGGGGAAATCTACGAGCAGTACTTC
TRBD2,TRBJ2-7,TRBV6-6,.,CASSFGLAYEQYF,TGTGCCAGCAGTTTCGGACTAGCGTACGAGCAGTACTTC
TRBD1,TRBJ1-2,TRBV6-5,many,CASSYGRGYYGYTF,TGTGCCAGCAGTTACGGCAGGGGGTACTATGGCTACACCTTC
.,TRBJ2-2,TRBV27,.,CASSSWQTNTGELFF,TGTGCCAGCAGTTCTTGGCAGACGAACACCGGGGAGCTGTTTTTT
.,TRBJ1-4,TRBV5-1,.,CASSDGTATNEKLFF,TGCGCCAGCAGCGACGGGACGGCAACTAATGAAAAACTGTTTTTT
TRBD1,TRBJ1-4,TRBV28,once,CASSSQGGYNEKLFF,TGTGCCAGCAGTTCCCAGGGGGGATATAATGAAAAACTGTTTTTT
TRBD1,TRBJ2-1,TRBV28,.,CASSLGQNDEQFF,TGTGCCAGCAGTTTGGGACAGAACGATGAGCAGTTCTTC
.,TRBJ2-1,TRBV18,once,CASSPRRAGAYNEQFF,TGTGCCAGCTCACCACGCAGAGCAGGGGCCTACAATGAGCAGTTCTTC
.,TRBJ2-1,TRBV5-4,once,CASSLESVNNEQFF,TGTGCCAGCAGCTTGGAATCCGTCAACAATGAGCAGTTCTTC
.,TRBJ2-1,TRBV7-2,once,CASSLATEQFF,TGTGCCAGCAGCTTAGCTACCGAGCAGTTCTTC
.,TRBJ2-3,TRBV29-1,.,CSVEDFTDTQYF,TGCAGCGTTGAAGATTTCACAGATACGCAGTATTTT
.,TRBJ1-1,TRBV6-5,.,CASSPRGRENTEAFF,TGTGCCAGCAGCCCTCGCGGGCGGGAGAACACTGAAGCTTTCTTT
TRBD1,TRBJ1-5,TRBV7-2,.,CASSLTGDSHSNQPQHF,TGTGCCAGCAGCTTGACAGGGGACTCACATAGCAATCAGCCCCAGCATTTT
TRBD2,TRBJ2-1,TRBV30,.,CAWTPRKLAGDWNEQFF,TGTGCCTGGACCCCTCGGAAGCTAGCGGGAGATTGGAATGAGCAGTTCTTC